The clone carrying this TCR beta chain was found a few times. V lost 1 base and J lost 6; bases outside the gene matches: 5. The CDR3 has 15 residues. Germline loops: CDR1 LGHDT, CDR2 YNNKEL (reference sequence). The table came from immunoSEQ multiplex PCR; TCRdb's copy has only in-frame clones and leaves some out. The data contain around 370,000 clones, more than 70% of them singletons. The data were taken from a study of blood T cell repertoires in COVID-19. Study at large: Sources were T cells, B-cell-depleted T cells, or PBMCs; the material itself was cDNA or gDNA.

The chain is built from TRBV3-1 (or the pseudogene TRBV3-2) and TRBJ2-1; 8 positions match TRBD2. The sample taken for sequencing was peripheral blood. This TCR came from a woman aged 70 to 79 with COVID-19, enrolled during active disease. CDR3 in DNA: TGTGCCAGCAGCCAAGCCCGGGGGGGAGTCAATGAGCAGTTCTTC. Its protein is CASSQARGGVNEQFF.